This TCR beta chain derives from a study of blood T cell repertoires in COVID-19 (dated by TCRdb to between 2020 and 2021). Background for the entire study: Samples from collaborators originated in the United States, Italy and Spain and spanned both the acute and convalescent phases of COVID-19. The prospective study material was composed of cDNA or gDNA derived from T cells, B-cell-depleted T cells, or PBMCs. Samples came from the ongoing ImmuneRACE study (first 160 participants) plus 1,254 subjects from 6 global collaborators. Nearly every sample came with metadata listing a de-identified subject ID, COVID-19 status, age in years and sex. Where available, HLA class I and class II types were taken from metadata supplied by the sample provider and were not determined by assay-based typing. A freely available public database, intended as a resource for researchers studying the immune response to SARS-CoV-2, is where the repertoires were released. Deeply sampled blood TCRbeta repertoires from subjects exposed to, actively infected with, or recovered from COVID-19 were included in the dataset.

The collaborating institutions used their own protocols to collect whole blood in K2EDTA tubes. For TCRbeta analysis, collaborators shipped samples in one of three forms: frozen whole blood, isolated PBMCs, or DNA extracted from either of those sample types. A single count supports this clone. The target of this receptor is not known. No base quality information exists; no much larger clone differs at one position. The cysteine opens and the phenylalanine closes a CDR3 of 14 amino acids. Only the CDR3 portion is preserved as DNA: 42 bases, with reading frame beginning at the first base. Germline trimming amounts to 4 bases on V and 4 bases on J, with 7 as the count of junction bases outside the gene matches. CDR1 SGDLS and CDR2 YYNGEE are derived from the germline V gene. The immunoSEQ Assay, a bias-controlled multiplex PCR, was used to amplify TCRbeta CDR3 regions from genomic DNA. As for the authors' bioinformatics: The number of nucleated cells in each sample was estimated from the amplification of reference gene primers within the assay. Sequence reads were collapsed and filtered to measure the absolute abundance of every unique TCRbeta CDR3 rearrangement. For each sample, productive Simpson clonality was calculated by taking the square root of Simpson's diversity index across productive rearrangements. Held by TCRdb, this immuneACCESS table contains in-frame sequences only and omits some clones. Under half of the omission traces to an unresolved V gene where checked; the cause of the rest is unknown. V, J and clone size were drawn from that table, and D and trimming were deduced from the DNA. For this sample there are about 280,000 clones; 86% appear just once. The biggest ten clones account for approximately 3% of the sample.

Here is what the overall study found, with its caveats: How much clinical and demographic metadata was included differed by source and by participant, and the metadata was provided uncurated.

Input material: peripheral blood. The rearranged chain carries TRBV9 and TRBJ1-1, and 7 junctional nucleotides match TRBD1. This receptor was identified in a young woman with active or convalescent COVID-19. The DNA sequence is given as TGTGCCAGCAGCCTTATTCCAGGGGGCACTGAAGCTTTCTTT. This encodes CASSLIPGGTEAFF.